The next 29 T cell receptor delta chains were all read from a single sample in a study of gamma-delta chains in newborns, infants, children. TCRdb made new clone calls on the reads using CATT. This repertoire shows about 5,200 delta-chain clones, around 3% found once; its top ten account for around 13%. What was sequenced was blood. The receptors were sampled from a child who was a newborn, infant or young child, either healthy, febrile or measles-vaccinated (not recorded which).

This clone is medium-sized (0.01 to 0.1%) by share. This chain connects TRDV2 to TRDJ3; TRDD3 aligns across 10 bases. Looked up from germline, CDR1 is GEAIGNYY and CDR2 is EKD. The V segment lost 2 bases and the J segment 0 bases; nucleotides outside the gene matches: 9. The CDR3 has 20 amino acids. The CDR3 coding sequence is TGTGCCTGTGACAAAGTACTGGGGGATTGGAGCTCCTGGGACACCCGACAGATGTTTTTC. Translating it yields CACDKVLGDWSSWDTRQMFF.

A few counts support this clone. This chain uses TRAV29/DV5 with TRDJ1; 12 positions match TRDD3. Germline V gene lookup returns CDR1 NSMFDY and CDR2 ISSIKDK. Unmatched junction bases numbered 19, after V lost 4 bases and J lost 6 bases. CDR3 length: 18 amino acids. The CDR3 is CAAHYLPTGGYMGYKLIF. The DNA for the CDR3 is TGTGCAGCACACTACCTTCCTACTGGGGGATACATGGGCTATAAACTCATCTTT.

This clone showed up just a few times. V gene TRDV1 combines with J gene TRDJ1, with 7 positions matching TRDD3. CDR1 and CDR2 from the germline V gene are TSWWSYY and QGS. CDR3 size: 14 residues. With V trimmed by 2 bases and J by 2 bases, 2 bases remained unmatched. Here the CDR3 DNA reads TGTGCTCTTGGGGAAAAGGGGGATACCGATAAACTCATCTTT. This gives the protein CALGEKGDTDKLIF.

About this clone itself: A single base separates this from a much larger clone, so it may be a read error. Distinct nucleotide sequences in the sample also encode this CDR3. The chain uses TRDV2 and TRDJ3, with 12 positions matching TRDD3. The CDR3 spans 17 residues. Germline values: CDR1 GEAIGNYY, CDR2 EKD. The CDR3 protein is CACDILGDTWGTRQMFF. For the CDR3, the DNA is TGTGCCTGTGACATACTGGGGGATACCTGGGGCACCCGACAGATGTTTTTC.

This clone turned up a few times. Since a far larger clone is one base different, this is likely a read error. Other DNA sequences within the sample encode an identical CDR3. The chain carries TRDV2 and TRDJ3; TRDD3 aligns across 11 bases. The CDR3 sequence is 18 residues long. V dropped 1 base and J dropped 2; count of bases not matched to a gene: 3. Germline assignment: CDR1 GEAIGNYY and CDR2 EKD. In DNA, the CDR3 is TGTGCCTGTGACACTGTACTGGGGGATACCTGGGACACCCGACAGATGTTTTTC. Its translation: CACDTVLGDTWDTRQMFF.

This clone qualifies as medium-sized. The genes are TRDV2 and TRDJ3; TRDD3 aligns across 9 bases. CDR1 and CDR2 from the germline V gene are GEAIGNYY and EKD. CDR3 length equals 18 residues. The junction had 5 bases not matched to a gene; V was cut back by 3 bases and J by 0 bases. The CDR3: CACDSGGWSSWDTRQMFF. The CDR3 nucleotides read TGTGCCTGTGACTCTGGGGGATGGAGCTCCTGGGACACCCGACAGATGTTTTTC.

This clone has just a few counts. The V gene is TRAV29/DV5, the J gene TRDJ1; TRDD3 matches at 13 bases. CDR3 length equals 21 residues. Germline CDR1 NSMFDY, CDR2 ISSIKDK. J lost 0 bases, V lost 4 bases, and 21 bases had no gene match. The CDR3 protein is CAAFLLRDLYWGIRYTDKLIF. The CDR3 bases are TGTGCAGCATTCCTCCTACGCGATCTCTACTGGGGGATACGTTACACCGATAAACTCATCTTT.

The genes are TRDV2 and TRDJ3, with 8 bases fitting TRDD3. The ends lost 3 bases at V and 0 bases at J; junction bases unmatched: 9. Germline assignment: CDR1 GEAIGNYY and CDR2 EKD. The CDR3 is 19 residues long. The CDR3 DNA follows: TGTGCCTGTGACGACTGGGGGTCCCCTAGCTCCTGGGACACCCGACAGATGTTTTTC. Its protein product is CACDDWGSPSSWDTRQMFF.

Points on this clone: A much larger clonotype is one base distant, so this may be a read error. Other nucleotide sequences from this sample produce the same CDR3. V and J are TRDV2 and TRDJ2, with 10 bases aligning to TRDD3. CDR1 GEAIGNYY and CDR2 EKD come from the germline V gene. There are 16 residues in the CDR3. The CDR3 reads CACDQLGDPLTAQLFF. The CDR3 DNA reads as TGTGCCTGTGATCAACTGGGGGATCCTTTAACAGCACAACTCTTCTTT.

This clone was found a few times. V gene TRDV3 combines with J gene TRDJ1, with 10 bases aligning to TRDD3. Germline V gene sequence: CDR1 TVYSNPD, CDR2 GDNSRS (reference sequence). This CDR3 comprises 15 residues. Trimming removed 4 bases from V and 0 bases from J; junction bases left unmatched: 8. As DNA, the CDR3 is TGTGCCTCTAGTACAACTGGGGGATACACCGATAAACTCATCTTT. It yields the protein CASSTTGGYTDKLIF.

This clone is categorized as medium-sized (0.01 to 0.1%). The chain employs TRDV2 and TRDJ3; 12 nucleotides agree with TRDD3. The CDR3 loop spans 23 amino acids. Germline V CDR1 and CDR2: GEAIGNYY, EKD. J was trimmed by 0 bases and V by 0 bases; bases with no gene match: 14. CDR3 bases: TGTGCCTGTGACACCGTACTGGGGGATACACGCGTACAAAGCTCCTGGGACACCCGACAGATGTTTTTC. Residues: CACDTVLGDTRVQSSWDTRQMFF.

A few counts support this clone. The chain carries TRDV1 and TRDJ1; 11 nucleotides line up with TRDD3. J was trimmed by 10 bases and V by 1 base; bases with no gene match: 14. The CDR3 runs to 17 residues. Germline CDR1 is TSWWSYY and CDR2 is QGS. CDR3 sequence reads: CALGEPPSYYGGYGLIF. The CDR3 coding sequence is TGTGCTCTTGGGGAACCCCCTTCCTACTATGGGGGATACGGACTCATCTTT.

By share, this clone counts as medium-sized (0.01 to 0.1%). This same CDR3 is encoded by further DNA sequences in the sample. This chain uses TRDV2 with TRDJ3; 10 bases line up with TRDD3. The V gene's germline CDR1 is GEAIGNYY and CDR2 EKD. J lost 1 base, V lost 3 bases, and 2 bases had no gene match. The CDR3 spans 17 residues. Here the CDR3 DNA reads TGTGCCTGTGACGTACTGGGGGATTCCTGGGACACCCGACAGATGTTTTTC. It codes for CACDVLGDSWDTRQMFF.

Points on this clone: A far more abundant clone sits one base away, making this likely a read error. This chain joins TRDV2 and TRDJ2; 13 bases match TRDD3. The germline V gene has CDR1 GEAIGNYY and CDR2 EKD. The CDR3 runs to 15 residues. J lost 9 bases, V lost 2 bases, and 5 bases had no gene match. Here the CDR3 reads CACDILGDTATQLFF. CDR3 in DNA: TGTGCCTGTGACATACTGGGGGATACGGCAACACAACTCTTCTTT.

This clone was seen more than once but under ten times. A single base separates this from a much larger clone, so it may be a read error. This rearrangement joins TRDV2 to TRDJ2; 9 bases are a match to TRDD3. The V gene's germline CDR1 is GEAIGNYY and CDR2 EKD. The CDR3 length is 16 residues. J gave up 4 bases and V 3 bases, and 8 bases lay outside the gene matches. Here the CDR3 DNA reads TGTGCCTGTGACTTCCCGGGGGATACTCAGACAGCACAACTCTTCTTT. Translating gives CACDFPGDTQTAQLFF.

This clone was picked up a small number of times. The chain recombines TRDV2 with TRDJ3; TRDD3 agrees at 9 bases. The trim removed 1 base at V and 2 bases at J, leaving 5 bases unmatched. Germline CDR1 GEAIGNYY, CDR2 EKD. CDR3 length equals 18 residues. CDR3 loop: CACDTLGGYTWDTRQMFF. The CDR3 DNA reads TGTGCCTGTGACACGCTGGGGGGATACACCTGGGACACCCGACAGATGTTTTTC.

This clone is judged medium-sized (0.01 to 0.1%). V usage is TRDV2 and J usage is TRDJ1, with TRDD3 as a possible D gene (6 bases). Deletions cut 3 bases from V and 0 bases from J, with 19 bases between. The CDR3 loop spans 17 amino acids. Germline CDR1 reads GEAIGNYY; CDR2 reads EKD. In nucleotides, the CDR3 is TGTGCCTGTGACTCGTTGGAAGGGGGACTTTACACCGATAAACTCATCTTT. Translated: CACDSLEGGLYTDKLIF.

A note on this clone: In the same sample, other DNA sequences code for this CDR3. This sequence joins TRDV2 and TRDJ3, with 11 bases identical to TRDD3. This CDR3 has 19 residues. V was pared by 1 base and J by 0 bases, with 4 bases of the junction left unmatched. CDR1 and CDR2 (germline): GEAIGNYY, EKD. CDR3 residues: CACDTLTGGYSWDTRQMFF. CDR3 nucleotide sequence: TGTGCCTGTGACACTCTTACTGGGGGATACTCCTGGGACACCCGACAGATGTTTTTC.

This clone was detected a few times. The chain combines TRDV2 with TRDJ3; TRDD3 matches 8 bases. The CDR3 extends over 18 amino acids. Per germline, CDR1 GEAIGNYY and CDR2 EKD. The V gene end was trimmed by 0 bases and the J gene end by 2 bases; junction bases not matched to a gene: 5. CDR3 residues: CACDTLLGATWDTRQMFF. CDR3 coding DNA: TGTGCCTGTGACACCTTACTGGGGGCCACCTGGGACACCCGACAGATGTTTTTC.

V gene TRDV1 combines with J gene TRDJ1; TRDD3 matches at 12 bases. V gave up 2 bases and J gave up 0 bases; unmatched junction bases: 22. Per the germline V gene, CDR1 is TSWWSYY and CDR2 is QGS. CDR3 length equals 23 residues. The CDR3 sequence: CALGEVSPTKGTGGYKYTDKLIF. The CDR3 bases are TGTGCTCTTGGGGAAGTTTCCCCTACGAAGGGCACTGGGGGATACAAATACACCGATAAACTCATCTTT.

Points on this clone: With only one base between it and a far larger clone, this is likely a read error. This chain uses TRDV2 with TRDJ1, with 7 bases aligning to TRDD3. Germline CDR1 and CDR2: GEAIGNYY and EKD. This CDR3 contains 13 residues. The CDR3 protein is CSCDTWGTDKLIF. CDR3 in DNA: TGTTCCTGTGACACCTGGGGGACCGATAAACTCATCTTT.

The genes are TRDV2 and TRDJ3; 10 nucleotides match TRDD3. V lost 3 bases to trimming and J lost 0 bases; unmatched junction nucleotides: 10. Germline V CDR1 and CDR2: GEAIGNYY, EKD. The CDR3 has 20 amino acids. This chain's CDR3 is CACDRVLGDLSSWDTRQMFF. The CDR3 bases are TGTGCCTGTGACCGCGTACTGGGGGATTTGAGCTCCTGGGACACCCGACAGATGTTTTTC.

The rearrangement links TRDV2 to TRDJ1, with TRDD1 as a possible D gene (5 bases). Germline V lookup: CDR1 GEAIGNYY, CDR2 EKD. The ends were cut back, 0 bases at V and 4 bases at J, with 11 bases in the middle. CDR3 size: 14 residues. CDR3 DNA: TGTGCCTGTGACACCGGCGATAATAGCGATAAACTCATCTTT. This translates into CACDTGDNSDKLIF.

Comment on this clone: Other DNA sequences in this sample translate to the same CDR3. V is TRDV2 and J is TRDJ2, with 9 bases matching TRDD3. Trimming at V came to 3 bases and at J to 5 bases, leaving 3 bases not matched to a gene. The CDR3 is 14 residues long. Germline V lookup: CDR1 GEAIGNYY, CDR2 EKD. DNA of the CDR3: TGTGCCTGTGACGCTCTGGGGGATACAGCACAACTCTTCTTT. This sequence encodes CACDALGDTAQLFF.

The V call is TRDV1, the J call TRDJ1; tentative D call: TRDD3 (5 bases). No J gene is reported in TCRdb; it was inferred here by comparing the DNA with germline. CDR3 length: 17 residues. Germline lookup yields CDR1 TSWWSYY and CDR2 QGS. Trimming pared 5 bases from V and 2 bases from J, leaving 21 bases between. In DNA, the CDR3 is TGTGCTCTTGGGCCCACGGGATCCAACTTGTATACCGATAAACTCATCTTT. This sequence encodes CALGPTGSNLYTDKLIF.

CDR3 amino acids: CACDTVYWGSRSWDTRQMFF. CDR3 bases: TGTGCCTGTGACACCGTCTACTGGGGGTCCCGCTCCTGGGACACCCGACAGATGTTTTTC. The J gene is TRDJ3, the V gene TRDV2, with 8 bases fitting TRDD3. Germline CDR1 reads GEAIGNYY; CDR2 reads EKD. V shed 0 bases, J shed 0 bases, and the junction held 9 bases outside the gene matches. This CDR3 region has 20 residues.

The J gene was recorded as TRDJ3; no V gene was called; TRDD3 is the table's D call, not checked against the DNA. This CDR3 is 20 amino acids long. The CDR3 loop reads CACDSYWGTPSSWDTRQMFF. The CDR3 DNA is TGTGCCTGTGACTCTTACTGGGGGACTCCAAGCTCCTGGGACACCCGACAGATGTTTTTC.

This clone has just a few counts. This chain joins TRDV2 and TRDJ3, with D perhaps matching TRDD3 (6 bases). The germline V gene encodes CDR1 GEAIGNYY and CDR2 EKD. With 2 bases removed from V and 0 bases from J, the gap between germline ends came to 13 bases. The CDR3 extends over 18 amino acids. CDR3 DNA sequence: TGTGCCTGTGACAACGTACTGGGAAGCTCCTGGGACACCCGACAGATGTTTTTC. Protein sequence: CACDNVLGSSWDTRQMFF.

Relative to its sample, this clone is medium-sized. Relative to the germline gene, one junction end is altered; a read error may explain this. The chain combines TRDV2 with TRDJ3, with 13 bases aligning to TRDD3. From germline, CDR1 is GEAIGNYY and CDR2 EKD. The CDR3 length is 21 residues. The CDR3 DNA reads TGTGCCTGTGACACCGTACTGGGGGATACGCTAAGCTCCTTGGACACCCGACAGATGTTTTTC. Its translation is CACDTVLGDTLSSLDTRQMFF.